This TCR beta chain originates from a study of beta chain features in type 1 diabetes. Points from the study as a whole: Because the template was cDNA, high-expressing cells might be over-represented. HLA effects on TCRB rearrangement stayed unresolved here.

This clone was counted between two and nine times. Its antigen remains unknown. This CDR3 is 13 amino acids long. Germline trimming cut 9 bases from V and 8 bases from J; bases unmatched to any gene: 9. Germline lookup yields CDR1 MNHEY and CDR2 SVGAGI. Expressed TCRB transcripts got sequenced, as all isolated RNA was reverse transcribed. Sequenced by immunoSEQ multiplex PCR; TCRdb stores in-frame clones only, minus some. The data hold more than 110,000 clones, with about 7.1% observed a single time. This sequence joins TRBV6-5 and TRBJ2-1; TRBD2 agrees at 8 bases. The sample was central memory CD4+ T cells from blood. This receptor was taken from a woman younger than 45 in good health. The CDR3: CARAAGARDEQFF. The CDR3 DNA reads as TGTGCCAGGGCAGCGGGAGCAAGGGATGAGCAGTTCTTC.